Sequencing of this TCR beta chain was carried out in a study of CD8+ T cells in alopecia areata. Points from the study as a whole: Researchers reported that TCR sharing among patients proved less clear than in mice, possibly HLA-linked. Scalp lesions, especially in alopecia totalis/universalis, had higher clonality than normal scalp. Tissue-resident alphabeta T cells belonging to normal skin likewise get sequenced within scalp specimens.

As for this clone: Its antigen is still unknown.

RNA, once extracted, was reverse transcribed into cDNA for use as the sequencing template. Profiled with immunoSEQ multiplex PCR; TCRdb holds only in-frame clones, not every one. Among roughly 120,000 clones listed, less than 45% were seen once. Peripheral blood samples and lesional scalp punch biopsies were obtained from alopecia areata patients. The sequenced sample consisted of CD4+ T cells sorted from blood. This receptor was identified in a human donor with alopecia areata.

CDR3 amino acids: CAISEPGQGLYEQYF. In DNA form, the CDR3 reads TGTGCCATCAGTGAGCCGGGACAGGGCCTGTACGAGCAGTACTTC. V gene TRBV10-3 combines with J gene TRBJ2-7, with 9 bases identical to TRBD1. The V and J ends lost 2 bases and 4 bases, in that order; junction bases with no gene match: 6. Germline CDR1 ENHRY, CDR2 SYGVKD. This CDR3 has 15 residues.